These 7 T cell receptor beta chains were all obtained from the same sample, sequenced in a study of cytomegalovirus exposure and HLA in healthy donors. The PCR made use of 60 Vbeta and 13 Jbeta primers. The assay was immunoSEQ multiplex PCR, and TCRdb's table has in-frame clones only and misses some. The table has around 40,000 clones, almost 70% seen once. The sample taken for sequencing was PBMCs. The origin of the receptors is a man aged 35-49 years in good health and CMV-seronegative.

The J gene is TRBJ2-6, the V gene TRBV14; D unclear. This CDR3 comprises 14 residues. V lost 9 bases and J 2 bases, leaving 11 bases between the germline ends. Germline CDR1 reads SGHDN; CDR2 reads FVKESK. The CDR3 DNA reads TGTGCCAGTTCCCCAGGCCCTGGGGCCAACGTCCTGACTTTC. Amino acid sequence: CASSPGPGANVLTF.

The chain uses TRBV11-2 and TRBJ1-1; the D gene is possibly TRBD1 (5 bases). There are 14 residues in the CDR3. V was pared by 1 base and J by 0 bases, with 6 bases between. Germline CDR1 and CDR2: SGHAT and FQNNGV. The CDR3 spells CASSLAGMNTEAFF. In DNA form, the CDR3 reads TGTGCCAGCAGCTTAGCAGGGATGAACACTGAAGCTTTCTTT.

This clone has only a few counts. This chain connects TRBV7-9 to TRBJ2-1; perhaps TRBD1 as D (6 bases). In germline, CDR1 is SEHNR, CDR2 FQNEAQ (reference sequence). V lost 6 bases and J lost 7, with 13 bases in between. The CDR3 totals 13 residues. CDR3 sequence: CASRETGPNEQFF. CDR3 bases: TGTGCCAGCAGGGAGACAGGACCAAATGAGCAGTTCTTC.

The sample holds a few counts of this clone. The chain has TRBV5-1 and TRBJ1-5, with no clear D. The CDR3 extends over 13 amino acids. V lost 0 bases and J 9 bases, leaving 10 bases between the germline ends. Germline V CDR1 and CDR2: SGHRS, YFSETQ. The chain's CDR3 is CASSLEAGPPQHF. The CDR3 region has the DNA TGCGCCAGCAGCTTGGAGGCAGGTCCGCCCCAGCATTTT.

The chain joins TRBV11-2 to TRBJ1-5; 7 bases fit TRBD1. Looked up from germline, CDR1 is SGHAT and CDR2 is FQNNGV. With 5 bases clipped from V and 2 bases from J, the junction kept 6 bases outside the gene matches. This CDR3 is 15 amino acids long. The CDR3 region has the DNA TGTGCCAGCAGCAGAGACAGGGCTGGCAATCAGCCCCAGCATTTT. Residues: CASSRDRAGNQPQHF.

This rearrangement joins TRBV13 to TRBJ1-2; D not certain. The CDR3 runs 13 residues. V was shortened by 2 bases and J by 7 bases, with 11 bases between the two germline ends. CDR1 PRHDT and CDR2 FYEKMQ come from the germline V gene (reference sequence). CDR3 sequence: CASSLFEGGGYTF. The CDR3 bases are TGTGCCAGCAGCTTATTTGAAGGAGGTGGCTACACCTTC.

The V call is TRBV6-5, the J call TRBJ1-2, with 7 bases fitting TRBD1. The CDR3 has 13 residues. Trimming at V came to 6 bases and at J to 6 bases, leaving 7 bases not matched to a gene. Germline assignment: CDR1 MNHEY and CDR2 SVGAGI. DNA of the CDR3: TGTGCCAGCAGCCAACAGGGGAGTAATGGCTACACCTTC. This sequence encodes CASSQQGSNGYTF.